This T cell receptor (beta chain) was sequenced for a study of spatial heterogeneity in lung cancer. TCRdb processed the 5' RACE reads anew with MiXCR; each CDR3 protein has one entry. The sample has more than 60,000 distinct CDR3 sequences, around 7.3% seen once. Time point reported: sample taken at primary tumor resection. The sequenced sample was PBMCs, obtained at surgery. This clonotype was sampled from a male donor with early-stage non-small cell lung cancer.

CDR3 bases: TGTGCCAGTAGTATGACAGGCGATAATCAGCCCCAGCATTTT. Translated: CASSMTGDNQPQHF. The chain couples TRBV19 to TRBJ1-5, with a weak D call TRBD1 (6 bases). The germline V gene encodes CDR1 LNHDA and CDR2 SQIVND (reference sequence). This CDR3 has 14 amino acids. The V gene lost 3 bases and the J gene lost 4 bases, with 10 bases spanning the gap.